This passage covers 19 T cell receptor beta chains from one sample sequenced in a study of CD8+ T cells in alopecia areata. RNA, once extracted, was reverse transcribed into cDNA for use as the sequencing template. Method: immunoSEQ multiplex PCR; TCRdb's copy keeps in-frame clones and lacks some. The sample includes about 110,000 clones, 59% of them seen just once. The sequencing input was CD8+ T cells sorted from blood. Every receptor here comes from a human donor in good health.

This clone has a handful of counts. The chain has TRBV13 and TRBJ2-1; no reliable D call. The V gene lost 3 bases and the J gene lost 12 bases, with 9 bases spanning the gap. Germline V CDR1 and CDR2: PRHDT, FYEKMQ (reference sequence). The CDR3 loop spans 11 amino acids. The CDR3 DNA follows: TGTGCCAGCAGCTTGGAGAGATGGCAGTTCTTC. As protein: CASSLERWQFF.

This chain connects TRBV6-6 to TRBJ1-6, with D hard to call. Germline CDR1 reads MNHNY; CDR2 reads SVGAGI (reference sequence). V lost 5 bases and J lost 13, with 9 bases in between. This CDR3 comprises 11 residues. The CDR3 reads CASSGTGPLHF. The CDR3, as DNA: TGTGCCAGCAGTGGTACCGGGCCCCTCCACTTT.

With respect to this clone: This sample also contains other DNA sequences that code for the same CDR3. The chain has TRBV7-9 and TRBJ1-2; D gene uncertain. Trimming took off 0 bases at V and 8 bases at J, with 10 bases between the two ends. The CDR3 covers 13 residues. In germline, CDR1 is SEHNR, CDR2 FQNEAQ (reference sequence). The DNA for the CDR3 is TGTGCCAGCAGCTTAGCGGACGGGTACGGCTACACCTTC. This encodes CASSLADGYGYTF.

This chain uses TRBV5-1 with TRBJ2-7, with 8 bases that match TRBD1. The CDR3 extends over 15 amino acids. CDR1 is SGHRS, CDR2 YFSETQ, per germline. Trimming at V came to 3 bases and at J to 3 bases, leaving 8 bases not matched to a gene. This chain's CDR3 is CASSWGGQGFYEQYF. The CDR3 DNA follows: TGCGCCAGCAGCTGGGGAGGACAGGGATTCTACGAGCAGTACTTC. Full variable domain (remainder filled in from reference TRBV5-1 and TRBJ2-7): KAGVTQTPRYLIKTRGQQVTLSCSPISGHRSVSWYQQTPGQGLQFLFEYFSETQRNKGNFPGRFSGRQFSNSRSEMNVSTLELGDSALYLCASSWGGQGFYEQYFGPGTRLTVT.

V usage is TRBV6-1 and J usage is TRBJ1-2, with TRBD1 matching over 7 bases. Germline loops: CDR1 MNHNS, CDR2 SASEGT. V lost 5 bases to trimming and J lost 3 bases; unmatched junction nucleotides: 3. This CDR3 is 13 amino acids long. The CDR3 spells CASSTGVDYGYTF. As DNA, the CDR3 is TGTGCCAGCAGTACAGGGGTGGACTATGGCTACACCTTC.

The genes are TRBV27 and TRBJ2-2; D unclear. Germline CDR1 MNHEY, CDR2 SMNVEV (reference sequence). Trimming took off 0 bases at V and 6 bases at J, with 5 bases between the two ends. CDR3 size: 13 residues. The CDR3 bases are TGTGCCAGCAGTTTATCACGACCCGGGGAGCTGTTTTTT. This translates into CASSLSRPGELFF.

This chain links TRBV5-6 with TRBJ2-7; 8 positions match TRBD2. J was trimmed by 6 bases and V by 3 bases; bases with no gene match: 5. Germline CDR1 SGHDT, CDR2 YYEEEE. The CDR3 length is 13 residues. The CDR3, as DNA: TGTGCCAGCAGCTCCGGGACTAGGGCCGAGCAGTACTTC. This sequence encodes CASSSGTRAEQYF.

This chain joins TRBV2 and TRBJ1-2; the D gene is possibly TRBD1 (5 bases). Between the trimmed V and J ends, which lost 8 bases and 4 bases, there was a span of 11 bases. The CDR3 spans 12 residues. The germline V gene has CDR1 SNHLY and CDR2 FYNNEI. The CDR3 bases are TGTGCCAGCCGGGACGAGGGCTATGGCTACACCTTC. Protein product: CASRDEGYGYTF.

This clone was seen a handful of times. V usage is TRBV25-1 and J usage is TRBJ1-2, with 7 bases matching TRBD1. CDR1 and CDR2 from the germline V gene are MGHDK and SYGVNS. V lost 7 bases to trimming and J lost 2 bases; unmatched junction nucleotides: 4. The CDR3 covers 13 residues. The CDR3 nucleotides read TGTGCCAGCACGGGACAGACAAACTATGGCTACACCTTC. Translating it yields CASTGQTNYGYTF.

This chain uses TRBV19 with TRBJ2-7; 8 bases are a match to TRBD1. CDR1 is LNHDA and CDR2 is SQIVND in the germline V gene (reference sequence). This CDR3 has 14 residues. J lost 0 bases, V lost 3 bases, and 1 base had no gene match. In nucleotides, the CDR3 is TGTGCCAGTAGTATCACAGGGGGCTCCTACGAGCAGTACTTC. Translation: CASSITGGSYEQYF.

The table lists this clone with a few counts. The rearrangement uses TRBV7-6 and TRBJ2-7, with unresolved D. Trimming left V 5 bases short and J 3 bases short, with 14 bases between. Germline V CDR1 and CDR2: SGHVS, FNYEAQ. The CDR3 loop spans 14 amino acids. The CDR3 sequence is CASSLPLAGYEQYF. DNA for the CDR3: TGTGCCAGCAGCCTCCCTTTAGCTGGCTACGAGCAGTACTTC. Looking up the rest from reference TRBV7-6 and TRBJ2-7 gives the full variable domain: GAGVSQSPRYKVTKRGQDVALRCDPISGHVSLYWYRQALGQGPEFLTYFNYEAQQDKSGLPNDRFSAERPEGSISTLTIQRTEQRDSAMYRCASSLPLAGYEQYFGPGTRLTVT.

This clone was observed a handful of times. The rearrangement joins TRBV29-1 to TRBJ2-3, with D possibly being TRBD2 (5 bases). The length of the CDR3 is 14 residues. V lost 3 bases, J lost 7 bases, and 17 bases lay in between. Germline loops: CDR1 SQVTM, CDR2 ANQGSEA. DNA of the CDR3: TGCAGCGTTGATGTGGGAGAGGGAACGAATACGCAGTATTTT. Amino acid sequence: CSVDVGEGTNTQYF.

The chain combines TRBV7-8 with TRBJ2-2; D is undetermined. The CDR3 runs to 12 residues. V gave up 10 bases and J gave up 6 bases, with 12 bases separating them. CDR1 is SGHVS and CDR2 is FQNEAQ in the germline V gene. CDR3 amino acids: CATSFIPGELFF. The CDR3, as DNA: TGTGCCACCTCATTCATTCCCGGGGAGCTGTTTTTT.

J is TRBJ2-1 and V is TRBV4-3; 9 bases are shared with TRBD1. CDR3 length: 17 residues. Trimming took 4 bases from V and 4 from J; bases not matched to a gene: 11. Germline V gene data show CDR1 as LGHNA and CDR2 as YSLEER. This chain's CDR3 is CASSLNTGGSRYNEQFF. In DNA, the CDR3 is TGCGCCAGCAGCCTCAATACAGGGGGCTCTCGATACAATGAGCAGTTCTTC.

This chain connects TRBV25-1 to TRBJ1-1, with unresolved D. The CDR3 loop spans 12 amino acids. CDR1 and CDR2 from the germline V gene are MGHDK and SYGVNS. Trimming took off 4 bases at V and 7 bases at J, with 10 bases between the two ends. CDR3 loop: CASSVGAYEAFF. CDR3 coding DNA: TGTGCCAGCAGTGTAGGCGCATATGAAGCTTTCTTT.

About this clone itself: A read error may be the cause here, since a much bigger clone is one base away. CDR3 bases: TGTGCCAGCAGCCAAGTCACGCAGGGGCCGGCCTACGAGCAGTACTTC. Translation: CASSQVTQGPAYEQYF. The rearrangement links TRBV2 to TRBJ2-7; TRBD1 might be the D (6 bases). The CDR3 covers 16 residues. Germline CDR1 SNHLY, CDR2 FYNNEI. V gave up 6 bases and J gave up 2 bases, with 20 bases separating them.

The V gene is TRBV9, the J gene TRBJ1-2, with D maybe TRBD1 (5 bases). The CDR3 extends over 15 amino acids. Germline-derived CDR1 and CDR2 are SGDLS and YYNGEE. Trimming removed 4 bases at V and 6 bases at J, with 19 bases between. The CDR3 spells CASSLNPRREDGYTF. The CDR3 DNA reads as TGTGCCAGCAGCCTTAACCCCCGCAGGGAGGATGGCTACACCTTC.

This clone was detected only a few times. The J gene is TRBJ2-5, the V gene TRBV7-9, with D uncertain. The CDR3 is 15 amino acids. Trimming pared 7 bases from V and 3 bases from J, leaving 18 bases between. Germline V gene data show CDR1 as SEHNR and CDR2 as FQNEAQ (reference sequence). This chain's CDR3 is CASTPVGFAEETQYF. Here the CDR3 DNA reads TGTGCCAGCACCCCCGTGGGGTTTGCCGAAGAGACCCAGTACTTC. Using reference TRBV7-9 and TRBJ2-5 for the parts outside the CDR3, the full variable domain is DTGVSQNPRHKITKRGQNVTFRCDPISEHNRLYWYRQTLGQGPEFLTYFQNEAQLEKSRLLSDRFSAERPKGSFSTLEIQRTEQGDSAMYLCASTPVGFAEETQYFGPGTRLLVL.

The rearrangement uses TRBV28 and TRBJ2-2; no reliable D call. Germline V gene lookup returns CDR1 MDHEN and CDR2 SYDVKM. This CDR3 region has 12 residues. V lost 6 bases and J lost 8, with 10 bases in between. The CDR3 nucleotides are TGTGCCAGCAGCCTTTCCACGGGGGAGCTGTTTTTT. Translating it yields CASSLSTGELFF.